This T cell receptor beta chain stems from a study of T cell responses to AZD1222 COVID-19 vaccine. Findings of the study overall: When two AZD1222 doses had been given, Spike-specific TCR breadth and depth rose. Possibly, clonal diversity was underestimated; donors were largely white British and included more females.

This clone has only one observation. Its antigen is currently unknown. The CDR3 sequence is 16 residues long. The germline CDR1 and CDR2 sequences are SGHAT and FQNNGV. V was pared by 1 base and J by 7 bases, with 14 bases between. Analyses pooled second doses at about 4 or about 12 weeks. Repertoires were generated with immunoSEQ multiplex PCR, while TCRdb's copy carries only in-frame clones and drops some. Of approximately 89,000 clones detected, about 93% appear once; the ten largest clones hold 11%. The sequenced sample was peripheral blood, obtained 28 days after the second AZD1222 dose. The receptor was isolated from an adult who received the AZD1222 COVID-19 vaccine. J is TRBJ1-6 and V is TRBV11-2; D ambiguous. CDR3 in amino acids: CASSLGGVGNNSPLHF. In DNA form, the CDR3 reads TGTGCCAGCAGCTTAGGGGGAGTAGGGAACAATTCACCCCTCCACTTT.